The clone carrying this T cell receptor beta chain has a single count. Only in-frame clones appear in the TCRdb table, and some are missing; sequencing was by immunoSEQ multiplex PCR. Of tens of thousands of clones listed, 79% are singletons. This entry is derived from a study of control samples from healthy donors and cancer patients. The CDR3 contains 13 residues. Trimming pared 1 base from V and 4 bases from J, leaving 8 bases between. CDR1 is MDHEN and CDR2 is SYDVKM in the germline V gene. The sequencing sample was made of PBMCs. The TCR originated in a man in his 60s with head and neck cancer. The V and J genes are TRBV28 and TRBJ2-7; D gene ambiguous. The DNA of the CDR3 is TGTGCCAGCAGTTTATCCCACCTTTACGAGCAGTACTTC. Translating gives CASSLSHLYEQYF.